The clone carrying this T cell receptor beta chain occurred a few times. The entry originates in a study of human T cells and chemical hapten exposure. During construction of the library, unique molecular identifiers were attached to individual cDNA molecules for quantitative, reproducible TCR counting. TCRdb reprocessed the 5' RACE reads via MiXCR and lists one record per CDR3 protein. The sample holds approximately 81,000 distinct CDR3 sequences, 6% to 8.5% seen once. Germline CDR1 and CDR2: DFQATT and SNEGSKA (reference sequence). The CDR3 consists of 10 residues. V lost 3 bases to trimming and J lost 6 bases, with 5 bases between them. The total RNA was obtained from whole blood that was not fractionated.

The TCR sequence derives from a male donor in good health. The J gene is TRBJ1-1, the V gene TRBV20-1, with D uncertain. The CDR3 region has the DNA TGCAGTGCTAGGGAGCCTGAAGCTTTCTTT. The encoded protein is CSAREPEAFF.